This T cell receptor (beta chain) was recorded in a study of somatic mutations in cytotoxic T cells in rheumatoid arthritis. Background on the study: The authors flow-sorted some V beta antibody-stained T-cell populations at nearly 100% purity, including V beta1+ cells that they sequenced for TCRB.

Study-wide results and caveats: A largest CD8+ clone above 20% of CD8+ cells occurred in about an eighth of the 65 patients. Rheumatoid arthritis patients and age-matched healthy controls showed no significant difference in CD8+ T-cell clonality.

In regard to this clone: What it recognizes is unknown.

From germline, CDR1 is SEHNR and CDR2 FQNEAQ (reference sequence). The CDR3 length is 14 residues. The germline V and J ends were trimmed by 8 bases and 0 bases, with 11 bases remaining between them. Original data processing: Matches were rare between published virus-specific TCRB sequences and patient CD8+ clones exceeding 1%. Only in-frame clones appear in the TCRdb table, and some are missing; sequencing was by immunoSEQ multiplex PCR. The DNA gave D and trimming, while V, J and clone size come from that table. The sample records some 30,000 clones, around 86% being singletons. The gene calls are TRBV7-9 and TRBJ1-3; the D is unclear. This sequence was found in an adult with rheumatoid arthritis. The sequencing input was CD8+ T cells sorted from blood. CDR3 amino acids: CASHWAYSGNTIYF. The CDR3 DNA sequence: TGTGCCAGCCACTGGGCGTACTCTGGAAACACCATATATTTT. The full variable domain, with the rest looked up from reference TRBV7-9 and TRBJ1-3, is DTGVSQNPRHKITKRGQNVTFRCDPISEHNRLYWYRQTLGQGPEFLTYFQNEAQLEKSRLLSDRFSAERPKGSFSTLEIQRTEQGDSAMYLCASHWAYSGNTIYFGEGSWLTVV.